This is a list of T cell receptor beta chains from one sample in a study of blood T cell repertoires in COVID-19. Some clones are missing from TCRdb's copy, which holds only in-frame ones; the method was immunoSEQ multiplex PCR. The sample lists approximately 270,000 clones, under 90% occurring once. Sequenced sample: PBMCs or T cells enriched from blood (not recorded which). The receptor source for this set is a woman aged 60-75 years who had recovered from COVID-19. The CDR3 runs from the conserved cysteine through the conserved F or W. A D gene is named only where the DNA matches it firmly. Size tells how often a clone was seen (once, few, many) or the class of an expanded clone, and some rows leave it out.

>NA|TRBJ2-2|TRBV30|NA
CAWEGNGELFF
TGTGCCTGGGAGGGGAACGGGGAGCTGTTTTTT
>NA|TRBJ2-3|TRBV18|NA
CASSRTGPDTQYF
TGTGCCAGCTCACGCACAGGGCCAGATACGCAGTATTTT
>few|TRBJ2-1|TRBV19|TRBD1
CASSPIPGQAYNEQFF
TGTGCCAGTAGTCCGATCCCGGGACAGGCCTACAATGAGCAGTTCTTC
>NA|TRBJ2-3|TRBV28|TRBD2
CASSLLAGGLGTQYF
TGTGCCAGCAGTTTGCTAGCGGGGGGTTTGGGTACGCAGTATTTT
>NA|TRBJ1-6|TRBV7-8|NA
CASSITRGEAPLHF
TGTGCCAGCAGCATAACCCGGGGAGAGGCACCCCTCCACTTT
>NA|TRBJ1-5|TRBV10-2|NA
CASSVAAKAQPQHF
TGCGCCAGCAGTGTAGCAGCTAAGGCTCAGCCCCAGCATTTT
>NA|TRBJ2-7|TRBV4-1|NA
CASSQDGTTGEQYF
TGCGCCAGCAGCCAAGATGGCACCACGGGCGAGCAGTACTTC
>NA|TRBJ2-1|TRBV7-3|NA
CASSFGAGSYNEQFF
TGTGCCAGCAGCTTTGGGGCGGGGTCCTACAATGAGCAGTTCTTC
>once|TRBJ2-7|TRBV28|TRBD1
CASRTGVSYEQYF
TGTGCCAGCAGGACAGGGGTATCCTACGAGCAGTACTTC
>NA|TRBJ2-3|TRBV9|NA
CASSVNTDTQYF
TGTGCCAGCAGCGTCAACACAGATACGCAGTATTTT
>NA|TRBJ1-6|TRBV27|NA
CASRLAGTNNNSPLHF
TGTGCCAGCAGACTCGCCGGGACAAATAATAATTCACCCCTCCACTTT
>NA|TRBJ2-2|TRBV27|TRBD2
CASSSRGVAGELFF
TGTGCCAGCAGTTCGCGGGGGGTCGCCGGGGAGCTGTTTTTT
>NA|TRBJ2-5|TRBV5-4|TRBD1
CASRPGRDRAPETQYF
TGTGCCAGCAGGCCGGGCCGGGACAGGGCCCCCGAGACCCAGTACTTC
>once|TRBJ2-5|TRBV4-2|TRBD2
CASSQDGGRARQTQYF
TGTGCCAGCAGCCAAGATGGAGGGAGGGCCCGTCAGACCCAGTACTTC
>NA|TRBJ1-1|TRBV19|TRBD1
CASSPVTGITEAFF
TGTGCCAGTAGCCCGGTGACAGGGATCACTGAAGCTTTCTTT
>once|TRBJ1-6|TRBV3-1/TRBV3-2|TRBD1
CASSPRGQGSNSPLHF
TGTGCCAGCAGCCCCAGGGGGCAGGGATCAAATTCACCCCTCCACTTT
>NA|TRBJ1-1|TRBV7-9|TRBD1
CASSSWDSNTEAFF
TGTGCCAGCAGCTCATGGGACAGCAACACTGAAGCTTTCTTT
>NA|TRBJ2-3|TRBV9|TRBD1
CASSVAGTGAQYF
TGTGCCAGCAGCGTAGCGGGGACAGGGGCGCAGTATTTT
>NA|TRBJ2-5|TRBV7-9|NA
CASSLVSGGETQYF
TGTGCCAGCAGCTTAGTCTCAGGGGGGGAGACCCAGTACTTC
>once|TRBJ1-2|TRBV5-6|TRBD1
CASSLFGTGVYGYTF
TGTGCCAGCAGTCTTTTTGGGACAGGGGTCTATGGCTACACCTTC
>NA|TRBJ2-7|TRBV10-3|TRBD1
CAIRSGQDIEQYF
TGTGCCATCAGATCGGGACAGGATATCGAGCAGTACTTC
>NA|TRBJ2-7|TRBV27|NA
CASSSRPRSSYEQYF
TGTGCCAGCAGTTCCCGACCGAGGAGCTCCTACGAGCAGTACTTC
>few|TRBJ2-1|TRBV11-2|NA
CASSLGGSLNNEQFF
TGTGCCAGCAGCTTAGGTGGGAGCCTAAACAATGAGCAGTTCTTC
>few|TRBJ2-1|TRBV19|TRBD2
CASSMTSGDKDEQFF
TGTGCCAGTAGTATGACTAGCGGGGATAAGGATGAGCAGTTCTTC
>NA|TRBJ2-7|TRBV6-5|NA
CASSYPIGSGSYEQYF
TGTGCCAGCAGTTACCCCATCGGGAGCGGTTCCTACGAGCAGTACTTC
>NA|TRBJ1-5|TRBV6-5|NA
CASSYSGIDQPQHF
TGTGCCAGCAGTTATTCAGGGATCGATCAGCCCCAGCATTTT
>NA|TRBJ2-1|TRBV9|NA
CASTKGGTDNEQFF
TGTGCCAGCACCAAAGGGGGGACAGACAATGAGCAGTTCTTC
>once|TRBJ1-2|TRBV11-1|NA
CASSSDSNYGYTF
TGTGCCAGCAGCTCGGACAGTAACTATGGCTACACCTTC
>NA|TRBJ1-4|TRBV5-6|TRBD1
CASSVRQTGNEKLFF
TGTGCCAGCAGCGTCAGACAGACAGGGAATGAAAAACTGTTTTTT
>few|TRBJ2-3|TRBV4-1|TRBD2
CASSHLGGGSHTDTQYF
TGCGCCAGCAGCCACCTCGGGGGGGGGTCCCACACAGATACGCAGTATTTT
>once|TRBJ1-2|TRBV5-4|TRBD1
CASSQPGQGRVDGYTF
TGTGCCAGCAGCCAACCAGGACAGGGAAGGGTCGATGGCTACACCTTC
>once|TRBJ2-3|TRBV28|NA
CASGGGSTDTQYF
TGTGCCAGTGGGGGAGGTAGCACAGATACGCAGTATTTT
>NA|TRBJ1-4|TRBV10-3|NA
CAISEGQGNEKLFF
TGTGCCATCAGTGAAGGCCAGGGGAATGAAAAACTGTTTTTT
>NA|TRBJ1-5|TRBV10-1|NA
CASSPRGSNQPQHF
TGCGCCAGCAGTCCCAGGGGTAGCAATCAGCCCCAGCATTTT
>NA|TRBJ1-4|TRBV7-3|TRBD1
CASNLQGAIEKLFF
TGTGCCAGCAACCTACAGGGGGCGATTGAAAAACTGTTTTTT
>NA|TRBJ2-2|TRBV11-2|NA
CASSTPRSRNTGELFF
TGTGCCAGCAGCACCCCGCGAAGCCGGAACACCGGGGAGCTGTTTTTT
>NA|TRBJ2-1|TRBV9|TRBD2
CASSVLRREGLDNEQFF
TGTGCCAGCAGCGTATTGAGGCGGGAGGGCTTGGACAATGAGCAGTTCTTC
>NA|TRBJ2-1|TRBV12-5|TRBD2
CASSGDVAGVNNEQFF
TGTGCTAGTTCGGGCGACGTAGCGGGGGTGAACAATGAGCAGTTCTTC
>once|TRBJ2-5|TRBV18|NA
CASSSGQQETQYF
TGTGCCAGCTCATCAGGACAGCAAGAGACCCAGTACTTC
>few|TRBJ1-3|TRBV11-2|NA
CASSLDGSGNTIYF
TGTGCCAGCAGCTTAGACGGCTCTGGAAACACCATATATTTT
>few|TRBJ1-5|TRBV7-9|NA
CASSLGAGGPNQPQHF
TGTGCCAGCAGCTTAGGAGCCGGGGGACCTAATCAGCCCCAGCATTTT
>NA|TRBJ1-6|TRBV4-1|NA
CASSQELRTARNSPLHF
TGCGCCAGCAGCCAAGAGCTTCGGACAGCGCGGAATTCACCCCTCCACTTT
>NA|TRBJ2-7|TRBV5-5|TRBD2
CASSLRLAGALEQYF
TGTGCCAGCAGCCTAAGACTAGCGGGAGCGTTAGAGCAGTACTTC
>NA|TRBJ1-1|TRBV18|NA
CASSPLQGEAFF
TGTGCCAGCTCACCGTTACAGGGTGAAGCTTTCTTT
>NA|TRBJ2-2|TRBV14|TRBD2
CASSQVTSGNTGELFF
TGTGCCAGCAGCCAAGTAACTAGCGGTAACACCGGGGAGCTGTTTTTT
>NA|TRBJ2-7|TRBV4-2|NA
CASSQDWGSSYEQYF
TGTGCCAGCAGCCAAGATTGGGGCAGCTCCTACGAGCAGTACTTC
>NA|TRBJ1-4|TRBV3-1/TRBV3-2|NA
CASSQEVFLSGALRELFF
TGTGCCAGCAGCCAAGAGGTGTTTCTTAGTGGGGCCCTGAGAGAGCTGTTTTTT
>NA|TRBJ1-4|TRBV3-1/TRBV3-2|TRBD1
CASSRLAGTGGEKLFF
TGTGCCAGCAGCCGTTTAGCCGGGACAGGAGGTGAAAAACTGTTTTTT
>NA|TRBJ2-1|TRBV7-2|NA
CASSLNPHYNEQFF
TGTGCCAGCAGCTTAAATCCACACTACAATGAGCAGTTCTTC
>NA|TRBJ1-5|TRBV2|NA
CASSPLLSNQPQHF
TGTGCCAGCAGTCCTTTATTGAGCAATCAGCCCCAGCATTTT
>NA|TRBJ2-5|TRBV24-1|NA
CATRADSQETQYF
TGTGCCACCAGGGCGGACAGTCAAGAGACCCAGTACTTC
>NA|TRBJ1-6|TRBV28|TRBD1
CASRTGTGGTPLHF
TGTGCCAGCAGAACCGGGACAGGGGGCACACCCCTCCACTTT
>NA|TRBJ1-2|TRBV5-1|TRBD1
CASSSQGTGNGYTF
TGCGCCAGCAGCTCCCAGGGGACAGGGAACGGCTACACCTTC
>NA|TRBJ2-2|TRBV11-2|TRBD1
CASSLGTGAGELFF
TGTGCCAGCAGCTTAGGGACAGGCGCCGGGGAGCTGTTTTTT
>NA|TRBJ2-5|TRBV29-1|TRBD1
CSARQGEKETQYF
TGCAGCGCCAGACAGGGGGAGAAAGAGACCCAGTACTTC
>NA|TRBJ1-5|TRBV18|TRBD1
CASSPKTQGDNQPQHF
TGTGCCAGCTCACCAAAAACACAGGGGGACAATCAGCCCCAGCATTTT
>NA|TRBJ1-2|TRBV12-3/TRBV12-4|NA
CASSDSRYGYTF
TGTGCCAGCAGTGACAGTCGATATGGCTACACCTTC
>NA|TRBJ1-5|TRBV19|TRBD1
CASRDRAASNQPQHF
TGTGCCAGTAGAGACAGGGCGGCAAGCAATCAGCCCCAGCATTTT